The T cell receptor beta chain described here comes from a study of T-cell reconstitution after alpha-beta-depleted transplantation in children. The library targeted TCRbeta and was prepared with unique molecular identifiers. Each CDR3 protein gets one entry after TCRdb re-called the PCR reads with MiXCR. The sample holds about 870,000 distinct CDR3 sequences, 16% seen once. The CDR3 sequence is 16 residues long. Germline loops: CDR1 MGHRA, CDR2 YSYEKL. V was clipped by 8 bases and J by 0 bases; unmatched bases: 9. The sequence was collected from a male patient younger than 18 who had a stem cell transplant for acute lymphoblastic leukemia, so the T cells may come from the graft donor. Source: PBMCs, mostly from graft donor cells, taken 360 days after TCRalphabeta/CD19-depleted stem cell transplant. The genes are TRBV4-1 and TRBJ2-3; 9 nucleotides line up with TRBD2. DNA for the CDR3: TGCGCCAGCGGACACCCCGGGACTAGCAGCACAGATACGCAGTATTTT. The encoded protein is CASGHPGTSSTDTQYF.